This T cell receptor beta chain comes out of a study of T cell responses to AZD1222 COVID-19 vaccine. V lost 7 bases and J 11 bases, leaving 11 bases between the germline ends. The CDR3 totals 11 residues. Germline V gives CDR1 LNHDA, CDR2 SQIVND (reference sequence). Findings and caveats of the study: Clonal diversity was possibly underestimated, and white British individuals and females predominated among donors. Repertoires were sampled only after the peak T cell response.

Turning to this clone: What it recognizes is unknown.

Profiled with immunoSEQ multiplex PCR; TCRdb holds only in-frame clones, not every one. This sample has tens of thousands of clones, with about 91% found just once. This rearrangement joins TRBV19 to TRBJ1-4; the D gene is possibly TRBD1 (6 bases). The source was peripheral blood, collected 28 days after the second AZD1222 dose. The TCR sequence derives from an adult who received the AZD1222 COVID-19 vaccine. CDR3 in amino acids: CASTDRSKLFF. Here the CDR3 DNA reads TGTGCCAGTACAGACAGGTCTAAACTGTTTTTT.